The clone carrying this T cell receptor (beta chain) was picked up many times. These data are taken from a study of molecular identifiers for immune sequencing clone quantification. Germline V gene lookup returns CDR1 SEHNR and CDR2 FQNEAQ (reference sequence). The CDR3 runs 16 residues. The V gene lost 5 bases and the J gene lost 2 bases, with 19 bases spanning the gap. TCRdb fed the PCR reads into MiXCR, producing one record per CDR3 protein. This table holds about 320,000 distinct CDR3 sequences, 24% found once. This clonotype was obtained from a human donor in good health. Some libraries in this study had Jurkat cell RNA spiked in. The specimen sequenced was naive CD8+ T cells from blood, with Jurkat cell RNA spiked in. Specified subset: FACS-sorted CD8+CD4-CCR7+CD45RA+ naive T cells. This chain links TRBV7-9 with TRBJ2-7; D possibly corresponds to TRBD2 (6 bases). Here the CDR3 reads CASSPPAGQGPYEQYF. The CDR3 nucleotides are TGTGCCAGCAGCCCCCCTGCGGGGCAGGGACCCTACGAGCAGTACTTC.